This is a list of T cell receptor beta chains from one sample in a study of T cell responses to AZD1222 COVID-19 vaccine. Clones were sequenced by immunoSEQ multiplex PCR, and TCRdb holds only the in-frame ones, with some missing. The repertoire has around 200,000 clones, approximately 94% of them found once; the top ten carry 1.6%. The sample in question was peripheral blood, obtained 28 days after the second AZD1222 dose. The source is an adult who received the AZD1222 COVID-19 vaccine. Both conserved end residues are part of each CDR3.

CDR3aa: CASSPAGQMNTEAFF; v_gene: TRBV3-1/TRBV3-2; j_gene: TRBJ1-1
CDR3aa: CASSETRGVEKLFF; v_gene: TRBV5-6; j_gene: TRBJ1-4
CDR3aa: CASDRGLYEQYF; v_gene: TRBV6-5; j_gene: TRBJ2-7
CDR3aa: CASSLTGYNEQFF; v_gene: TRBV7-3; j_gene: TRBJ2-1
CDR3aa: CASSSQGANTEAFF; v_gene: TRBV7-3; j_gene: TRBJ1-1
CDR3aa: CATSRERGRGRYEQYF; v_gene: TRBV15; j_gene: TRBJ2-7
CDR3aa: CASGLAMSSNEKLFF; v_gene: TRBV12-5; j_gene: TRBJ1-4
CDR3aa: CASTNLGLADSYEQYF; v_gene: TRBV7-9; j_gene: TRBJ2-7
CDR3aa: CASSPRERGWLSGELFF; v_gene: TRBV5-1; j_gene: TRBJ2-2
CDR3aa: CSAGPMGRAFF; v_gene: TRBV29-1; j_gene: TRBJ1-1
CDR3aa: CASSTTGLNTEAFF; v_gene: TRBV9; j_gene: TRBJ1-1